Listed below are T cell receptor beta chains from one sample, sequenced in a study of blood T cell repertoires in COVID-19. Method: immunoSEQ multiplex PCR; TCRdb's copy keeps in-frame clones and lacks some. Of more than 80,000 clones detected, 75% to 90% appear once; the ten largest clones hold 31%. Input material: peripheral blood. The origin of the receptors is a woman older than 75 with active or convalescent COVID-19. CDR3s include the opening cysteine and the closing phenylalanine or tryptophan. A D gene is named only where the DNA matches it firmly. Clone size is shown for a subset of rows, as once, few, many or a class of expanded clone.

len	v_gene	d_gene	abundance	j_gene	CDR3nt	CDR3aa
15	TRBV10-3	TRBD1	-	TRBJ1-5	TGTGCCATCAGTGAGTTGGGGACAGGGGAACAGCCCCAGCATTTT	CAISELGTGEQPQHF
21	TRBV20-1	TRBD2	-	TRBJ2-5	TGCAGTGCTAGTGAGAGTCGCGGCAGGGTTAAAGCGGGGGGGTCCCAAGAGACCCAGTACTTC	CSASESRGRVKAGGSQETQYF
15	TRBV5-6	-	-	TRBJ1-1	TGTGCCAGCAGCTTCCAGGGCAGCCGGAACACTGAAGCTTTCTTT	CASSFQGSRNTEAFF
16	TRBV14	-	-	TRBJ1-6	TGTGCCAGCAGCCCGGGGACACCGGATACCTATTCACCCCTCCACTTT	CASSPGTPDTYSPLHF
14	TRBV6-5	TRBD1	-	TRBJ1-1	TGTGCCAGCAGACTGGACAGGGACGGCACTGAAGCTTTCTTT	CASRLDRDGTEAFF
16	TRBV28	TRBD2	-	TRBJ2-1	TGTGCCAGCAGTCAAATAGGACTAGCCTCAGACGATGAGCAGTTCTTC	CASSQIGLASDDEQFF
14	TRBV10-2	TRBD2	-	TRBJ2-1	TGCGCCAGCAGGGTAGCGGGAGGGCAGGGTGAGCAGTTCTTC	CASRVAGGQGEQFF
15	TRBV6-5	TRBD1	-	TRBJ2-5	TGTGCCAGCAGTTACGGGACAGGGGCAGGGGAGACCCAGTACTTC	CASSYGTGAGETQYF
14	TRBV10-2	TRBD2	-	TRBJ2-1	TGCGCCAGCAAGGTTAGCGGGTCCTACAATGAGCAGTTCTTC	CASKVSGSYNEQFF
13	TRBV29-1	TRBD1	-	TRBJ1-6	TGCAGCGTTGCACCGGGACAGGGGTCACCCCTCCACTTT	CSVAPGQGSPLHF
15	TRBV5-1	TRBD2	-	TRBJ2-5	TGCGCCAGCAGCCTGGGGCTAGCGGTCCAAGAGACCCAGTACTTC	CASSLGLAVQETQYF
13	TRBV5-1	-	few	TRBJ1-1	TGCGCCAGCAGCTTGGCCGTAGACACTGAAGCTTTCTTT	CASSLAVDTEAFF
17	TRBV24-1	TRBD1	few	TRBJ2-1	TGTGCCACCAGTGCCCTCAGGGGACAGGGGGCGTTTAATGAGCAGTTCTTC	CATSALRGQGAFNEQFF
12	TRBV7-9	-	-	TRBJ2-7	TGTGCCAGCAGCTGGGCCCTCCACGAGCAGTACTTC	CASSWALHEQYF
18	TRBV27	-	-	TRBJ2-5	TGTGCCAGCAGTACCCTGAGTGGCGGGGATACCCTACGGAAGACCCAGTACTTC	CASSTLSGGDTLRKTQYF
15	TRBV28	TRBD2	-	TRBJ2-1	TGTGCCAGCAGTCTTGGGACTAGCGGGAGCAATGAGCAGTTCTTC	CASSLGTSGSNEQFF
16	TRBV5-1	TRBD2	-	TRBJ2-1	TGCGCCAGCAGCCGGGAGGGGACTAGCGGACTCGATGAGCAGTTCTTC	CASSREGTSGLDEQFF
17	TRBV12-5	TRBD1	once	TRBJ2-3	TGTGCTAGTGGCCTAACTTCCGGGACAGGGCTTTCAGATACGCAGTATTTT	CASGLTSGTGLSDTQYF
15	TRBV9	-	-	TRBJ2-7	TGTGCCAGCAGCGTAGAGGGACACCTCCGTGAAGAGCAGTACTTC	CASSVEGHLREEQYF
11	TRBV12-3/TRBV12-4	-	-	TRBJ2-7	TGTGCCAGCAGTTTTTCAGACGAGCAGTACTTC	CASSFSDEQYF
14	TRBV19	-	once	TRBJ1-5	TGTGCCACTCAGGGTTTAGGACGGAGTCAGCCCCAGCATTTT	CATQGLGRSQPQHF
14	TRBV29-1	TRBD2	-	TRBJ2-7	TGCAGCGTTGGGGGTGTGACTAGCGCCCACGAGCAGTACTTC	CSVGGVTSAHEQYF
13	TRBV27	TRBD2	-	TRBJ2-1	TGTGCCAGCAGTCCACTAGCGGGAGACGAGCAGTTCTTC	CASSPLAGDEQFF
17	TRBV3-1/TRBV3-2	TRBD1	-	TRBJ2-3	TGTGCCAGCAGCCAAGGAACGGGACAGGGTGGGACAGATACGCAGTATTTT	CASSQGTGQGGTDTQYF
15	TRBV6-5	TRBD2	-	TRBJ2-1	TGTGCCAGCAGTCGGACTAGCGGGTCCCTAGTAGGGCAGTTCTTC	CASSRTSGSLVGQFF
15	TRBV5-1	-	-	TRBJ1-5	TGCGCCAGCAGCTTGGACCAGGGGAGCAATCAGCCCCAGCATTTT	CASSLDQGSNQPQHF
15	TRBV5-1	TRBD1	-	TRBJ2-1	TGCGCCAGCAGCACCGCGGATTCCCGGGACAGAAAGCAGTTCTTC	CASSTADSRDRKQFF
12	TRBV5-5	-	-	TRBJ2-3	TGTGCCAGCAGCCCGACGGACTATACGCAGTATTTT	CASSPTDYTQYF
17	TRBV28	TRBD1	-	TRBJ1-2	TGTGCCAGCAGTTCAGGGACAGGGGGCTCGATTGGCTATGGCTACACCTTC	CASSSGTGGSIGYGYTF
16	TRBV7-8	-	-	TRBJ2-3	TGTGCCAGCGCCGTGCGCCTCGGGGTTGGCACAGATACGCAGTATTTT	CASAVRLGVGTDTQYF
13	TRBV15	-	-	TRBJ2-5	TGTGCCACCAGCAGCGGACAGAAAGAGACCCAGTACTTC	CATSSGQKETQYF
16	TRBV4-2	-	-	TRBJ2-7	TGTGCCAGCAGCCAACTGTGGAGTGCCAACTCAATCGAGCAGTACTTC	CASSQLWSANSIEQYF
14	TRBV6-2/TRBV6-3	TRBD1	-	TRBJ2-7	TGTGCCAGCAGTCTTACAGGGGGCAGTTTCGAGCAGTACTTC	CASSLTGGSFEQYF
17	TRBV5-1	-	-	TRBJ2-6	TGCGCCAGCAGCTTATCTCCCGGGGGCTCTGGGGCCAACGTCCTGACTTTC	CASSLSPGGSGANVLTF
15	TRBV7-3	TRBD1	-	TRBJ2-7	TGTGCCAGCAGCCTCACCGGGACAGGGGGGGCCGAGCAGTACTTC	CASSLTGTGGAEQYF
16	TRBV28	TRBD1	-	TRBJ1-1	TGTGCCAGCACTGAATCGGGACAGGGGCTTAACACTGAAGCTTTCTTT	CASTESGQGLNTEAFF
20	TRBV9	-	-	TRBJ2-1	TGTGCCAGCAGCCTGGGTTTGTCGGGATTTAATCCCCGCCCCCATAATGAGCAGTTCTTC	CASSLGLSGFNPRPHNEQFF
14	TRBV28	TRBD2	-	TRBJ2-3	TGTGCCAGCCTAGCGGGAGGATACCCAGATACGCAGTATTTT	CASLAGGYPDTQYF
19	TRBV19	TRBD1	few	TRBJ1-5	TGTGCCAGTAGTATAGTAGGGGGCGTCACGGGTAGCAGCAATCAGCCCCAGCATTTT	CASSIVGGVTGSSNQPQHF
14	TRBV6-6	TRBD1	-	TRBJ1-1	TGTGCCAGCAGCCCACGGGACAGGGGCACTGAAGCTTTCTTT	CASSPRDRGTEAFF
16	TRBV7-3	-	-	TRBJ1-4	TGTGCCAGCAGCTTACGAAGTAAAGGGGCTAATGAAAAACTGTTTTTT	CASSLRSKGANEKLFF
14	TRBV7-2	-	-	TRBJ1-2	TGTGCCAGCAGCTTAGCCGCAGGGTTGATTGGCTACACCTTC	CASSLAAGLIGYTF
11	TRBV20-1	-	-	TRBJ1-1	TGCAGTGTTCGCAGGAACACTGAAGCTTTCTTT	CSVRRNTEAFF
15	TRBV2	TRBD1	-	TRBJ2-3	TGTGCCAGCAGTGTGGGACAGGGGGCAGCAGATACGCAGTATTTT	CASSVGQGAADTQYF
13	TRBV30	-	-	TRBJ1-2	TGTGCCTGGAGCGCTAGTGCGAACTATGGCTACACCTTC	CAWSASANYGYTF
14	TRBV3-1/TRBV3-2	-	-	TRBJ1-1	TGTGCCAGCAGCCATAGACTGGCGAACACTGAAGCTTTCTTT	CASSHRLANTEAFF
15	TRBV4-2	-	-	TRBJ1-6	TGTGCCAGCAGCCAACCCGGGGGGCCGCATTCACCCCTCCACTTT	CASSQPGGPHSPLHF
14	TRBV7-2	-	few	TRBJ2-7	TGTGCCAGCAGCCCGCACGCGGGCTCCTACGAGCAGTACTTC	CASSPHAGSYEQYF
11	TRBV19	-	-	TRBJ2-4	TGTGCCAGTAACTCAGGGCAAAGACAGTACTTC	CASNSGQRQYF
16	TRBV4-1	-	-	TRBJ1-1	TGCGCCAGCAGCCAAGCAGGGCTGGGAATCGGCACTGAAGCTTTCTTT	CASSQAGLGIGTEAFF
14	TRBV5-1	TRBD2	-	TRBJ2-1	TGCGCCAGCAGAGGGCTAGCGGGCACCAATGAGCAGTTCTTC	CASRGLAGTNEQFF